The following is a T cell receptor beta chain sequence with its context. Source study methods: Amplification from reference gene primers served as the basis for estimated nucleated cell counts. Data came from immunoSEQ multiplex PCR; TCRdb stores just in-frame clones and leaves some out. V, J and clone size reflect that table, while D and trimming were determined from the DNA. The table records approximately 190,000 clones, around 84% of them present only once. V lost 6 bases and J lost 3, with 16 bases in between. Germline CDR1 is SGDLS and CDR2 is YYNGEE. This CDR3 region has 15 residues. This record comes from a study of blood T cell repertoires in COVID-19. Study as a whole: From the United States, Italy and Spain came samples of acute and convalescent COVID-19. The analysed material was cDNA or gDNA that came from T cells, B-cell-depleted T cells, or PBMCs.

This sequence originates from a man aged 25 to 40 with active or convalescent COVID-19. Specimen: peripheral blood. The V gene is TRBV9, the J gene TRBJ2-1; the D gene is possibly TRBD2 (5 bases). The CDR3 loop is CASTRSREGYNEQFF. The CDR3, as DNA: TGTGCCAGCACGAGATCAAGAGAGGGCTACAATGAGCAGTTCTTC.